Following are 23 T cell receptor beta chains from one sample sequenced in a study of blood T cell repertoires in COVID-19. The table came from immunoSEQ multiplex PCR; TCRdb's copy has only in-frame clones and leaves some out. The sample lists over 150,000 clones, over 70% seen once, with 15% to 20% in the top ten. Specimen: peripheral blood. These receptors were taken from a woman in her 70s who had recovered from COVID-19.

This chain uses TRBV18 with TRBJ1-1; weak D call: TRBD1 (5 bases). The CDR3 runs 14 residues. The V and J ends lost 3 bases and 11 bases respectively, with 19 bases between them. Germline values: CDR1 KGHSH, CDR2 LQKENI. CDR3 region: CASSPGGGRASAFF. The CDR3 region has the DNA TGTGCCAGCTCACCGGGGGGAGGAAGGGCTTCGGCTTTCTTT.

The V call is TRBV9, the J call TRBJ1-6, with a possible D match to TRBD1 (6 bases). Germline CDR1 reads SGDLS; CDR2 reads YYNGEE. The V end was cut by 0 bases, the J end by 9 bases, with 13 bases between. The length of the CDR3 is 15 residues. The CDR3 loop is CASSVGQPRGSPLHF. CDR3 bases: TGTGCCAGCAGCGTAGGGCAACCCAGGGGTTCACCCCTCCACTTT. Full variable domain (rest looked up from reference TRBV9 and TRBJ1-6): DSGVTQTPKHLITATGQRVTLRCSPRSGDLSVYWYQQSLDQGLQFLIQYYNGEERAKGNILERFSAQQFPDLHSELNLSSLELGDSALYFCASSVGQPRGSPLHFGNGTRLTVT.

The chain has TRBV30 and TRBJ2-6; possible D gene TRBD1, 6 bases. Trimming pared 3 bases from V and 4 bases from J, leaving 13 bases between. CDR3 length: 15 amino acids. Looked up from germline, CDR1 is GTSNPN and CDR2 is SVGIG (reference sequence). As DNA, the CDR3 is TGTGCCTGGAGCCCCCCAGGGGCCGGGGCCAACGTCCTGACTTTC. Its protein is CAWSPPGAGANVLTF.

This chain uses TRBV6-4 with TRBJ2-3, with unresolved D. V was shortened by 6 bases and J by 2 bases, with 12 bases between the two germline ends. Germline lookup yields CDR1 MRHNA and CDR2 SNTAGT. CDR3 size: 14 residues. In nucleotides, the CDR3 is TGTGCCAGCAGCGCGGTAGGCACCACAGATACGCAGTATTTT. This translates into CASSAVGTTDTQYF.

CDR3 in amino acids: CATSRWVTGGGDTQYF. CDR3 coding DNA: TGTGCCACCAGCAGATGGGTTACGGGCGGCGGGGATACGCAGTATTTT. The gene calls are TRBV15 and TRBJ2-3, with D possibly TRBD2 on 5 matching bases. This CDR3 has 16 amino acids. CDR1 is LNHNV, CDR2 YYDKDF, per germline (reference sequence). V lost 2 bases and J 6 bases, leaving 18 bases between the germline ends.

The chain has TRBV5-4 and TRBJ1-5, with D perhaps TRBD1 (6 bases). V was pared by 2 bases and J by 6 bases, with 12 bases between. The CDR3 is made up of 14 amino acids. Germline V gene sequence: CDR1 SGHNT, CDR2 YYREEE (reference sequence). The CDR3 DNA follows: TGTGCCAGCAGCTTTCGGGGGGCGGGTCAGCCCCAGCATTTT. Translation gives CASSFRGAGQPQHF.

The chain recombines TRBV11-2 with TRBJ1-3; D uncertain. CDR3 length equals 13 residues. Germline CDR1 is SGHAT and CDR2 is FQNNGV. The V gene lost 11 bases and the J gene lost 4 bases, with 15 bases spanning the gap. CDR3 nucleotides: TGTGCCTCTACCGCGGTCCTCGGAAACACCATATATTTT. Translating it yields CASTAVLGNTIYF.

The J gene is TRBJ2-2, the V gene TRBV7-3; a weak D match, TRBD1 (6 bases). Germline CDR1 and CDR2: SGHTA and FQGTGA. V was cut by 1 base and J by 4 bases, with 10 bases left in between. This CDR3 comprises 15 residues. The CDR3 DNA sequence: TGTGCCAGCAGCTTAAGGGGGCGCAGCACCGGGGAGCTGTTTTTT. This encodes CASSLRGRSTGELFF.

This chain joins TRBV7-8 and TRBJ1-2, with TRBD1 as a possible D gene (6 bases). The germline V gene encodes CDR1 SGHVS and CDR2 FQNEAQ. V lost 3 bases and J 4 bases, leaving 9 bases between the germline ends. The CDR3 covers 13 residues. The CDR3 nucleotides are TGTGCCAGCAGCTTGGGGGCGAGCTATGGCTACACCTTC. As protein: CASSLGASYGYTF. The full variable domain, rest sourced from reference TRBV7-8 and TRBJ1-2, is GAGVSQSPRYKVAKRGQDVALRCDPISGHVSLFWYQQALGQGPEFLTYFQNEAQLDKSGLPSDRFFAERPEGSVSTLKIQRTQQEDSAVYLCASSLGASYGYTFGSGTRLTVV.

The chain recombines TRBV5-5 with TRBJ2-7, with D tentatively TRBD2 (5 bases). Germline V gives CDR1 SGHKS, CDR2 YYEKEE (reference sequence). The CDR3 spans 15 residues. V was shortened by 4 bases and J by 4 bases, with 18 bases between the two germline ends. Written as DNA, the CDR3 is TGTGCCAGCAGCGCCGACGGAGCGGAGCCATACGAGCAGTACTTC. This gives the protein CASSADGAEPYEQYF.

This sequence joins TRBV5-1 and TRBJ1-1; 11 bases match TRBD1. V shed 2 bases, J shed 4 bases, and the junction held 7 bases outside the gene matches. Per the germline V gene, CDR1 is SGHRS and CDR2 is YFSETQ. This CDR3 region has 16 residues. In DNA, the CDR3 is TGCGCCAGCAGCTTTACCGGGACAGGGGGGTTCACTGAAGCTTTCTTT. Its translation is CASSFTGTGGFTEAFF.

The chain has TRBV25-1 and TRBJ1-6; 8 bases align to TRBD1. J was trimmed by 9 bases and V by 6 bases; bases with no gene match: 10. Germline values: CDR1 MGHDK, CDR2 SYGVNS. The CDR3 totals 15 residues. Here the CDR3 DNA reads TGTGCCAGCAGGGACGGACAGGGTGTTGGTTCACCCCTCCACTTT. Its translation is CASRDGQGVGSPLHF.

This chain uses TRBV10-3 with TRBJ1-1, with D hard to call. Per germline, CDR1 ENHRY and CDR2 SYGVKD. CDR3 length: 13 residues. Between the trimmed V and J ends, which lost 5 bases and 3 bases, there was a span of 10 bases. The chain's CDR3 is CAISSGRDTEAFF. The DNA for the CDR3 is TGTGCCATCAGTTCGGGGAGGGACACTGAAGCTTTCTTT.

The chain joins TRBV5-6 to TRBJ2-3; TRBD1 agrees at 7 bases. Germline V gene lookup returns CDR1 SGHDT and CDR2 YYEEEE. The CDR3 runs to 14 residues. Trimming removed 9 bases from V and 1 base from J; junction bases left unmatched: 8. This chain's CDR3 is CATQQGTGTDTQYF. The CDR3 DNA sequence: TGTGCCACCCAACAGGGGACCGGCACAGATACGCAGTATTTT.

The V gene is TRBV6-5, the J gene TRBJ2-7, with 7 positions matching TRBD1. The V segment lost 2 bases and the J segment 6 bases; nucleotides outside the gene matches: 4. Germline CDR1 reads MNHEY; CDR2 reads SVGAGI. This CDR3 has 13 residues. The CDR3 reads CASSYRAGGEQYF. The CDR3 DNA reads as TGTGCCAGCAGTTACCGGGCAGGGGGCGAGCAGTACTTC.

The CDR3 spells CASGVQGANTGELFF. The DNA for the CDR3 is TGTGCCAGCGGCGTACAGGGTGCAAACACCGGGGAGCTGTTTTTT. The V and J genes are TRBV11-3 and TRBJ2-2; D might be TRBD1 (6 bases). The germline gives CDR1 SGHNT, CDR2 YENEEA. This CDR3 spans 15 amino acids. Trimming took off 8 bases at V and 2 bases at J, with 15 bases between the two ends.

The chain is built from TRBV10-3 and TRBJ2-7; a weak D match, TRBD2 (6 bases). Germline V lookup: CDR1 ENHRY, CDR2 SYGVKD. The V and J ends lost 8 bases and 7 bases respectively, with 21 bases between them. The CDR3 extends over 14 amino acids. As DNA, the CDR3 is TGTGCCATCGACTCGGGAGTCTGGTCGGGGGAGCAGTACTTC. It specifies CAIDSGVWSGEQYF.

This chain connects TRBV7-2 to TRBJ2-3, with 9 bases identical to TRBD2. The CDR3 spans 16 residues. Trimming took 5 bases from V and 0 from J; bases not matched to a gene: 6. From germline, CDR1 is SGHTA and CDR2 FQGNSA. CDR3 sequence: CASSPLAGSSTDTQYF. CDR3 nucleotides: TGTGCCAGCAGCCCTCTAGCGGGGTCTAGCACAGATACGCAGTATTTT.

In its sample, this clone was seen once. Mismatch with germline at one junction end may stem from a read error. V usage is TRBV5-5 and J usage is TRBJ2-4; D is unclear. CDR1 SGHKS and CDR2 YYEKEE come from the germline V gene (reference sequence). The CDR3 contains 12 residues. CDR3 DNA: TGTGCCGGCAGCTTGCTTGAAAACATTCAGTACTTC. It yields the protein CAGSLLENIQYF.

The chain joins TRBV28 to TRBJ1-4, with 8 positions matching TRBD1. This CDR3 is built from 14 residues. Germline V lookup: CDR1 MDHEN, CDR2 SYDVKM. CDR3 sequence: CAVNRGSSNEKLFF. In DNA form, the CDR3 reads TGTGCGGTGAACAGGGGGTCGTCTAATGAAAAACTGTTTTTT.

The chain has TRBV11-1 and TRBJ1-6, with D perhaps matching TRBD1 (5 bases). Per the germline V gene, CDR1 is SGHAT and CDR2 is FQDESV (reference sequence). The V and J ends lost 0 bases and 13 bases respectively, with 19 bases between them. The CDR3 runs 16 residues. For the CDR3, the DNA is TGTGCCAGCAGCTTAGCGGGCGGAGGGACCCTTTCTCCCCTCCACTTT. This encodes CASSLAGGGTLSPLHF.

A word on this clone: Distinct nucleotide sequences in the sample also encode this CDR3. The chain links TRBV4-1 to TRBJ1-6; TRBD1 is a possible D gene (5 bases). This CDR3 has 16 amino acids. V lost 0 bases, J lost 1 base, and 7 bases lay in between. Per the germline V gene, CDR1 is MGHRA and CDR2 is YSYEKL. The CDR3: CASSQESGSYNSPLHF. The DNA for the CDR3 is TGCGCCAGCAGCCAAGAGTCAGGGTCCTATAATTCACCCCTCCACTTT.

This chain links TRBV30 with TRBJ2-2; tentative D call: TRBD2 (6 bases). Per germline, CDR1 GTSNPN and CDR2 SVGIG (reference sequence). V lost 1 base and J 1 base, leaving 10 bases between the germline ends. The CDR3 totals 15 residues. The CDR3 loop reads CAWSARGLNTGELFF. The CDR3, as DNA: TGTGCCTGGAGTGCTCGGGGGTTGAACACCGGGGAGCTGTTTTTT.